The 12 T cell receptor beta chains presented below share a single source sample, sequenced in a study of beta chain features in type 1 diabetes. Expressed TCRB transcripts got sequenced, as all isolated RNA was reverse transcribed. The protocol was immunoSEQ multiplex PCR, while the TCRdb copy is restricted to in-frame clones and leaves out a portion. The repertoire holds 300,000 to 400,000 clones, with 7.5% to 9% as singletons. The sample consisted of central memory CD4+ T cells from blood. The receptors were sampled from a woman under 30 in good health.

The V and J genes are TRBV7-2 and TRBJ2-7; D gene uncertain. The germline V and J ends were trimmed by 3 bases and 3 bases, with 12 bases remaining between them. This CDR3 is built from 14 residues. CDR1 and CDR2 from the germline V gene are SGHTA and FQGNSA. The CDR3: CASSFRPLGYEQYF. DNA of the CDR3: TGTGCCAGCAGCTTTCGACCCCTCGGCTACGAGCAGTACTTC.

The CDR3 DNA follows: TGTGCCACGCGAGACATTAGCGGGAACACAGATACGCAGTATTTT. Amino acid sequence: CATRDISGNTDTQYF. The chain couples TRBV15 to TRBJ2-3, with TRBD2 matching 8 bases. V was clipped by 9 bases and J by 2 bases; unmatched bases: 10. CDR3 size: 15 residues. Germline V gives CDR1 LNHNV, CDR2 YYDKDF (reference sequence).

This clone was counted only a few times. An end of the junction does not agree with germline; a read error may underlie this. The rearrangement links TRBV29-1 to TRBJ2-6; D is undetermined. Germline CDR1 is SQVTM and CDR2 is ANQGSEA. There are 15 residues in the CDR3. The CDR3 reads CSVLHTVSGANVLTF. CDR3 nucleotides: TGCAGCGTCCTACATACGGTGTCTGGTGCCAACGTCCTGACTTTC.

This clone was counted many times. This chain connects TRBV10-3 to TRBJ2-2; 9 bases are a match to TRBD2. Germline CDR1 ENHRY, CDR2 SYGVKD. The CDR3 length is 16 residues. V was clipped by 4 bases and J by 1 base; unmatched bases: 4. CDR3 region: CAISARTSENTGELFF. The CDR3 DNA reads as TGTGCCATCAGTGCCCGGACTAGCGAGAACACCGGGGAGCTGTTTTTT.

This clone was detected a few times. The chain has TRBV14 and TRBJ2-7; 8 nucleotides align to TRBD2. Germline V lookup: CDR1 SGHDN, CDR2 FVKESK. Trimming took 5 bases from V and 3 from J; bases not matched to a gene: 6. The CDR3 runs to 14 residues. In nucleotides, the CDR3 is TGTGCCAGCAGCAAGGGACTAGGGGTCTACGAGCAGTACTTC. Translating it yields CASSKGLGVYEQYF.

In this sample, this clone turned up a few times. Here the CDR3 DNA reads TGTGCCACCAGCAGAGTCCCGACCCGGATGACTGAAGCTTTCTTT. Its translation is CATSRVPTRMTEAFF. The rearrangement uses TRBV15 and TRBJ1-1; D not certain. Trimming left V 1 base short and J 5 bases short, with 14 bases between. The germline CDR1 and CDR2 sequences are LNHNV and YYDKDF (reference sequence). CDR3 length equals 15 residues.

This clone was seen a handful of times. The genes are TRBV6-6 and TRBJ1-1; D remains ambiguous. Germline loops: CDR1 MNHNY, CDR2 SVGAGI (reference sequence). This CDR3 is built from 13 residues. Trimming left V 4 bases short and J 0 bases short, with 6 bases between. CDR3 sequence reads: CASSLYVNTEAFF. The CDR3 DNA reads TGTGCCAGCAGTTTATATGTGAACACTGAAGCTTTCTTT.

CDR3 sequence reads: CSVRPGYNEQFF. CDR3 nucleotides: TGCAGCGTTCGTCCAGGCTACAATGAGCAGTTCTTC. The gene calls are TRBV29-1 and TRBJ2-1; D call uncertain. The CDR3 extends over 12 amino acids. The V gene's germline CDR1 is SQVTM and CDR2 ANQGSEA. With 5 bases removed from V and 3 bases from J, the gap between germline ends came to 8 bases.

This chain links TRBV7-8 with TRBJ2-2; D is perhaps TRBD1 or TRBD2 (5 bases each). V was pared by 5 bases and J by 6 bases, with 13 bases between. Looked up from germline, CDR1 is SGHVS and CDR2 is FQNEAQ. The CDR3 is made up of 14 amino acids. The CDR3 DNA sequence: TGTGCCAGCAGCGGGCGCGTGGGGGCCGGGGAGCTGTTTTTT. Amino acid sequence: CASSGRVGAGELFF.

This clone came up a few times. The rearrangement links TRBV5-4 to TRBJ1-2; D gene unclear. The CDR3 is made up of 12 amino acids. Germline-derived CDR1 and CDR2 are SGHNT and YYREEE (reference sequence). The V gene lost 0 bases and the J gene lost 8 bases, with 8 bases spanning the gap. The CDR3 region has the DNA TGTGCCAGCAGCTTGGTGCAGGAGGGCTACACCTTC. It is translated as CASSLVQEGYTF.

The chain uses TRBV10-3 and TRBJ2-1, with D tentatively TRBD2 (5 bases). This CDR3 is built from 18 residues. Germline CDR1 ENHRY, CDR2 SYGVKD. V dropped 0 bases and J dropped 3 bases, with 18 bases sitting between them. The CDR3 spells CAISESRGSGNNYNEQFF. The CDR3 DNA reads TGTGCCATCAGTGAGTCACGGGGAAGCGGAAACAACTACAATGAGCAGTTCTTC.

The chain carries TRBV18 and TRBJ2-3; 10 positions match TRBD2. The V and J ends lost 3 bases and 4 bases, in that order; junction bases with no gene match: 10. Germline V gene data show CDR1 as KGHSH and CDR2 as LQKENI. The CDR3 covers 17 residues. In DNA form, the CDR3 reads TGTGCCAGCTCACCCTTTGCTAGCGGGAGTGACGCAGATACGCAGTATTTT. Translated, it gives CASSPFASGSDADTQYF.